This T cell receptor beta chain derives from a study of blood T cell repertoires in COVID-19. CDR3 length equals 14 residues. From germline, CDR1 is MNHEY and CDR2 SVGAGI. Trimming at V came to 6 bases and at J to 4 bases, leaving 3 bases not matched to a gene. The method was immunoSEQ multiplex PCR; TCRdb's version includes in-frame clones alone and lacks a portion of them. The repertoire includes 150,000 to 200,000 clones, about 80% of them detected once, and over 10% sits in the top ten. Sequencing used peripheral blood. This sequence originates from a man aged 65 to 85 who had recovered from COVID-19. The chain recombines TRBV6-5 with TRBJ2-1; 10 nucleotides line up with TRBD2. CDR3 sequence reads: CASRAGLAYNEQFF. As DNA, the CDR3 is TGTGCCAGCAGAGCGGGACTAGCGTACAATGAGCAGTTCTTC.